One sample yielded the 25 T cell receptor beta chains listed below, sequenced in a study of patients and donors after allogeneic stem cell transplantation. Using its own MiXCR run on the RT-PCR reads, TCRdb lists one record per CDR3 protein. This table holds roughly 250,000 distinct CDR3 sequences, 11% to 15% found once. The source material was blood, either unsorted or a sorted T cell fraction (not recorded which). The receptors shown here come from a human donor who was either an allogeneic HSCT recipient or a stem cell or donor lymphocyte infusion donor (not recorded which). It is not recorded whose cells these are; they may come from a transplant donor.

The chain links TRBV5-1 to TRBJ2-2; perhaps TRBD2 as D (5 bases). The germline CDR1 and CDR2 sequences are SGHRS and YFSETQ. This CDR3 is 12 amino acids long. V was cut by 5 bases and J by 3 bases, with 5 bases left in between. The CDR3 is CASREDTGELFF. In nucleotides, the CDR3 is TGCGCCAGCAGGGAGGACACCGGGGAGCTGTTTTTT. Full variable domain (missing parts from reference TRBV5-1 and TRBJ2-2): KAGVTQTPRYLIKTRGQQVTLSCSPISGHRSVSWYQQTPGQGLQFLFEYFSETQRNKGNFPGRFSGRQFSNSRSEMNVSTLELGDSALYLCASREDTGELFFGEGSRLTVL.

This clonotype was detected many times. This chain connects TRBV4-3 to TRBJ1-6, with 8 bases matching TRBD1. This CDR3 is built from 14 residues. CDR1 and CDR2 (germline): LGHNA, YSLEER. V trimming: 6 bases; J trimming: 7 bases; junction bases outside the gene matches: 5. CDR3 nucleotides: TGCGCCAGCAGACGGGGACAGGAAAATTCACCCCTCCACTTT. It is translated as CASRRGQENSPLHF.

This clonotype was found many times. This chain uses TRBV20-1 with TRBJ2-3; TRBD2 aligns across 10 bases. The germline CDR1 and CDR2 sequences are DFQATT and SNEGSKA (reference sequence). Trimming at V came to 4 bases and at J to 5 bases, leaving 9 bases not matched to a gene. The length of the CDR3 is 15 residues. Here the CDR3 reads CSAIRASGSKDTQYF. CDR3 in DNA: TGCAGTGCTATAAGGGCTAGCGGGAGTAAAGATACGCAGTATTTT.

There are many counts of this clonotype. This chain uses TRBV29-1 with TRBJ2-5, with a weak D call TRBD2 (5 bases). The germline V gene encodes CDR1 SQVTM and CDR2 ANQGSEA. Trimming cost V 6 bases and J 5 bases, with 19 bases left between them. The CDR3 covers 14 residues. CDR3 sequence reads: CSVTTGGSRETQYF. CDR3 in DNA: TGCAGCGTCACGACTGGAGGTTCACGGGAGACCCAGTACTTC.

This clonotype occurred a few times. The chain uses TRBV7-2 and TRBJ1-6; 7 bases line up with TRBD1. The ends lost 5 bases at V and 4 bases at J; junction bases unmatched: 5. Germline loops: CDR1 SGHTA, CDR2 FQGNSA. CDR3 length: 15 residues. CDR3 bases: TGTGCCAGCAGCGCCGGGACAGCTTATAATTCACCCCTCCACTTT. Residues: CASSAGTAYNSPLHF.

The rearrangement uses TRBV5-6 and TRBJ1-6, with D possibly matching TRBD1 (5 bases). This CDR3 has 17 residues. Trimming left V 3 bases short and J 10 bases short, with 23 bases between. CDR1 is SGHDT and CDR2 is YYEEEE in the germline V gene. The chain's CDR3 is CASSSLPTGRVSSPLHF. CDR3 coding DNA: TGTGCCAGCAGCTCTCTACCAACGGGACGCGTGAGCTCACCCCTCCACTTT. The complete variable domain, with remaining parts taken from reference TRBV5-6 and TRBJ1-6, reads DAGVTQSPTHLIKTRGQQVTLRCSPKSGHDTVSWYQQALGQGPQFIFQYYEEEERQRGNFPDRFSGHQFPNYSSELNVNALLLGDSALYLCASSSLPTGRVSSPLHFGNGTRLTVT.

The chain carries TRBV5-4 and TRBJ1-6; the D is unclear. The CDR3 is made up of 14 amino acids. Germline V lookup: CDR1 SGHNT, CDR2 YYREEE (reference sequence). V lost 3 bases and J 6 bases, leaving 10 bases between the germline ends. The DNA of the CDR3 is TGTGCCAGCAGCTCCCTCGGGATTAATTCACCCCTCCACTTT. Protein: CASSSLGINSPLHF.

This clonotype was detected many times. Written as DNA, the CDR3 is TGTGCCAGCTCACCGGCAGACAATCAGCCCCAGCATTTT. Translation: CASSPADNQPQHF. The chain employs TRBV18 and TRBJ1-5; no clear D. Germline loops: CDR1 KGHSH, CDR2 LQKENI. This CDR3 is built from 13 residues. The ends were cut back, 3 bases at V and 3 bases at J, with 6 bases in the middle.

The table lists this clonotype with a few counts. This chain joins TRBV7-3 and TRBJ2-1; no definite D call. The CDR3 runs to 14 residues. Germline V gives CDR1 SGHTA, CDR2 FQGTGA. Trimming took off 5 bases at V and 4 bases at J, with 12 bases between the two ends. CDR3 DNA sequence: TGTGCCAGCAGCCCCCGGAGAGATTACAATGAGCAGTTCTTC. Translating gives CASSPRRDYNEQFF.

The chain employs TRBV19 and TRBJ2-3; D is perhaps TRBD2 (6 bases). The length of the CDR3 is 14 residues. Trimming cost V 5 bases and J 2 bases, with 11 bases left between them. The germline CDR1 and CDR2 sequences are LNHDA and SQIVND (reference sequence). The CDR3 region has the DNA TGTGCCAGTAGTGACCGGGGGACCACAGATACGCAGTATTTT. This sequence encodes CASSDRGTTDTQYF.

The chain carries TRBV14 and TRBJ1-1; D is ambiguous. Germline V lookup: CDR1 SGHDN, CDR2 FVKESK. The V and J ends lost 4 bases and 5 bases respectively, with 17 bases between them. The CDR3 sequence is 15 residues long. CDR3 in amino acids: CASSPAARITTEAFF. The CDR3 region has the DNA TGTGCCAGCAGCCCGGCGGCCAGGATCACAACTGAAGCTTTCTTT.

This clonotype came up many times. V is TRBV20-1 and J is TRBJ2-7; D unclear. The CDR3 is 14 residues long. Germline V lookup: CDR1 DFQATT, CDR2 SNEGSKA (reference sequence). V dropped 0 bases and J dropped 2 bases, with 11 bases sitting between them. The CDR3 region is CSARDSRRPYEQYF. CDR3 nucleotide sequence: TGCAGTGCTAGAGATTCGCGGAGACCCTACGAGCAGTACTTC.

The CDR3 DNA is TGCGCCAGCAGCTTGGATCCGGCAGGGACGCTCTATGGCTACACCTTC. Its protein is CASSLDPAGTLYGYTF. The chain recombines TRBV5-1 with TRBJ1-2, with D tentatively TRBD1 (5 bases). Germline V CDR1 and CDR2: SGHRS, YFSETQ. The CDR3 extends over 16 amino acids. The germline V and J ends were trimmed by 0 bases and 4 bases, with 16 bases remaining between them. Combining the CDR3 with reference TRBV5-1 and TRBJ1-2 gives the whole variable domain KAGVTQTPRYLIKTRGQQVTLSCSPISGHRSVSWYQQTPGQGLQFLFEYFSETQRNKGNFPGRFSGRQFSNSRSEMNVSTLELGDSALYLCASSLDPAGTLYGYTFGSGTRLTVV.

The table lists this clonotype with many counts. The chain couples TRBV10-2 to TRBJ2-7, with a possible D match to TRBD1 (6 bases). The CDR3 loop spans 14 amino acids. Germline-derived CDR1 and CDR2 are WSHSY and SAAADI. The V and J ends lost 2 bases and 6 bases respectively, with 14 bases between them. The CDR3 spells CASSEKQGIVEQYF. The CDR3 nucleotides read TGCGCCAGCAGTGAGAAACAGGGCATAGTCGAGCAGTACTTC.

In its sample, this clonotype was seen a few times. Here the CDR3 reads CASSLERSQPQHF. CDR3 sequence (DNA): TGTGCCAGCAGCCTTGAGCGCAGTCAGCCCCAGCATTTT. V is TRBV11-1 and J is TRBJ1-5; D is undetermined. The CDR3 contains 13 residues. Trimming cost V 5 bases and J 6 bases, with 11 bases left between them. The germline CDR1 and CDR2 sequences are SGHAT and FQDESV (reference sequence).

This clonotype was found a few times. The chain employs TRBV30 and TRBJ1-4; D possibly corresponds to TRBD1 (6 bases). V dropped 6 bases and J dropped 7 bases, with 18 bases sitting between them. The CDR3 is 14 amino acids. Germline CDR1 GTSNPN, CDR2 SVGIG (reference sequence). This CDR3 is CACDNVGGGEKLFF. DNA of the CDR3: TGTGCCTGCGACAACGTAGGGGGGGGTGAAAAACTGTTTTTT.

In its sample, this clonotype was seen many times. CDR3 DNA sequence: TGTGCCAGCTCACCGACAGGGGGCGGCACTGAAGCTTTCTTT. Its protein product is CASSPTGGGTEAFF. J is TRBJ1-1 and V is TRBV18; 10 bases line up with TRBD1. The CDR3 consists of 14 residues. Germline values: CDR1 KGHSH, CDR2 LQKENI. V was clipped by 3 bases and J by 4 bases; unmatched bases: 2.

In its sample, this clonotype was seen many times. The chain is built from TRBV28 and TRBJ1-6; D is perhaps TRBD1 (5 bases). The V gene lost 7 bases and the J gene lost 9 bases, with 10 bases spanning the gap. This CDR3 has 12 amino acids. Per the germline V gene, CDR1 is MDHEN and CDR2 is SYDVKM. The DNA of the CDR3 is TGTGCCAGCACCCGGGGGGTTTCACCCCTCCACTTT. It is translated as CASTRGVSPLHF. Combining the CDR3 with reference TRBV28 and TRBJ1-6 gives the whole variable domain DVKVTQSSRYLVKRTGEKVFLECVQDMDHENMFWYRQDPGLGLRLIYFSYDVKMKEKGDIPEGYSVSREKKERFSLILESASTNQTSMYLCASTRGVSPLHFGNGTRLTVT.

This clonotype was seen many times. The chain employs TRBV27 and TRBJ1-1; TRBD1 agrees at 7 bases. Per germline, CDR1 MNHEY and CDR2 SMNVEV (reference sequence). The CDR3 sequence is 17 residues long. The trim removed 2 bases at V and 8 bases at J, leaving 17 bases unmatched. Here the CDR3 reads CASSLMPPRTGKREAFF. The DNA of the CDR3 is TGTGCCAGCAGTTTAATGCCCCCAAGGACAGGCAAAAGGGAAGCTTTCTTT.

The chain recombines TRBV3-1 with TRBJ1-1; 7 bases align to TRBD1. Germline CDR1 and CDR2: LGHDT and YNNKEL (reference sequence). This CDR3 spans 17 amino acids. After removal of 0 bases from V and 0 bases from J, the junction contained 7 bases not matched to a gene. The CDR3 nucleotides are TGTGCCAGCAGCCAAGATAGGCCAGGGGGAATGAACACTGAAGCTTTCTTT. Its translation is CASSQDRPGGMNTEAFF.

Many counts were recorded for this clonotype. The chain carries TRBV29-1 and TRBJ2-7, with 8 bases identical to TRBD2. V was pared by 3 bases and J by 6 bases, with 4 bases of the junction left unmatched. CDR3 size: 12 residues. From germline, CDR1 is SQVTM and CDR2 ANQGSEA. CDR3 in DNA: TGCAGCGTTGACGCGGGGGGCAGCGAGCAGTACTTC. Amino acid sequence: CSVDAGGSEQYF.

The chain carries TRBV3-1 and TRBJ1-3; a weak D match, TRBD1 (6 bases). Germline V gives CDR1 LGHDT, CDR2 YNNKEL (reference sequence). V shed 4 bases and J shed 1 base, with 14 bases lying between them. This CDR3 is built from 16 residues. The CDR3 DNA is TGTGCCAGCAGCCGAAAAGACAGGACTTCTGGAAACACCATATATTTT. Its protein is CASSRKDRTSGNTIYF.

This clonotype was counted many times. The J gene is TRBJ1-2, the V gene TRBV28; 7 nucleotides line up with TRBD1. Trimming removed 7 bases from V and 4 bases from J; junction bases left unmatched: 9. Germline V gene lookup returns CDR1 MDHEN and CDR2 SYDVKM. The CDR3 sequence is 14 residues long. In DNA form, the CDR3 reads TGTGCCAGCAAAAAACAGGGGACTCCCTATGGCTACACCTTC. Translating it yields CASKKQGTPYGYTF.

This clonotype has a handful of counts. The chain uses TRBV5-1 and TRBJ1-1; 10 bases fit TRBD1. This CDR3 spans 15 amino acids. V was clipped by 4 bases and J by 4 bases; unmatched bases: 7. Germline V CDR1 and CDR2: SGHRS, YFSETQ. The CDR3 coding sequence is TGCGCCAGCAGCCCCCGGACAGGGGGTGCCACTGAAGCTTTCTTT. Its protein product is CASSPRTGGATEAFF.

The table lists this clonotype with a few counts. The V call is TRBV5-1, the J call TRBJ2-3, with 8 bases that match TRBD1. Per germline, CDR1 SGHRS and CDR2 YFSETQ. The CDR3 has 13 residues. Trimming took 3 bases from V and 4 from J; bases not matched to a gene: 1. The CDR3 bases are TGCGCCAGCAGCTGGACAGGGTCAGATACGCAGTATTTT. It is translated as CASSWTGSDTQYF.